Sequencing of this T cell receptor (beta chain) was carried out in a study of blood T cell repertoires in COVID-19. Per the original methods: From reference gene primer amplification, estimates of nucleated cell counts were derived. The method was immunoSEQ multiplex PCR; TCRdb's version includes in-frame clones alone and lacks a portion of them. That table gives V, J and clone size, and the DNA gave D and trimming. The sample lists roughly 250,000 clones, about 85% occurring once. The CDR3 contains 13 residues. Germline-derived CDR1 and CDR2 are SGHRS and YFSETQ. Trimming removed 2 bases at V and 0 bases at J, with 5 bases between.

This chain joins TRBV5-1 and TRBJ1-2; D not certain. The sequencing input was peripheral blood. The TCR sequence derives from a human donor with COVID-19, enrolled during active disease. The donor label of this sample is uncertain. The CDR3 DNA follows: TGCGCCAGCAGCTTCGGAGCTAACTATGGCTACACCTTC. Translating gives CASSFGANYGYTF.